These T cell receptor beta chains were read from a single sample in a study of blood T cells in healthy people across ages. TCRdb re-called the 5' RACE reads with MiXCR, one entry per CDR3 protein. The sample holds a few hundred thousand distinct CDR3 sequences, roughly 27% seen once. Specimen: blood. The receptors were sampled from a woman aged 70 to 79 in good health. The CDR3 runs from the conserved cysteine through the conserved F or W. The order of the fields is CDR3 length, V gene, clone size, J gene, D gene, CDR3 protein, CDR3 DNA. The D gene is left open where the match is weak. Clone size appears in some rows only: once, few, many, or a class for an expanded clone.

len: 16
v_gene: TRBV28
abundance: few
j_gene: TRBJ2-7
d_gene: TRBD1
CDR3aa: CASRRQGAGGSYEQYF
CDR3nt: TGTGCCAGCAGACGACAGGGGGCGGGTGGCTCCTACGAGCAGTACTTC

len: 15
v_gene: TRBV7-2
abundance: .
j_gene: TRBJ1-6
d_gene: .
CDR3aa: CASSLAGQTNSPLHF
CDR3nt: TGTGCCAGCAGCTTAGCTGGACAGACCAATTCACCCCTCCACTTT

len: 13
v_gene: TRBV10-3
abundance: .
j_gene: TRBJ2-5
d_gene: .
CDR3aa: CAVSDGQEETQYF
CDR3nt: TGTGCCGTCAGTGACGGGCAGGAAGAGACCCAGTACTTC

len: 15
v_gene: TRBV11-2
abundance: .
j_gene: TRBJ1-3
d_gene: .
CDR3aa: CASSLEKNSGNTIYF
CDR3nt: TGTGCCAGCAGCTTAGAGAAAAACTCTGGAAACACCATATATTTT

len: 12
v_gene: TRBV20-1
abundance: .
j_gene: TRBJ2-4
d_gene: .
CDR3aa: CSASTGFDIQYF
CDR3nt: TGCAGTGCTAGCACAGGGTTCGACATTCAGTACTTC

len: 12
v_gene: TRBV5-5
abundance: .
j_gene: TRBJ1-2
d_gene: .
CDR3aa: CASSLGRDGYTF
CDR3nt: TGTGCCAGCAGCTTAGGCCGGGATGGCTACACCTTC

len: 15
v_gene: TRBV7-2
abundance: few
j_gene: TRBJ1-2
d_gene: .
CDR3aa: CASPSDPRQMYGYTF
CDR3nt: TGTGCCAGCCCATCGGATCCTCGACAGATGTATGGCTACACCTTC

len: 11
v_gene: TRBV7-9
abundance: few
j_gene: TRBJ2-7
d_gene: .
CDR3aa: CASQGWLKQYF
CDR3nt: TGTGCCAGCCAGGGTTGGTTAAAGCAGTACTTC

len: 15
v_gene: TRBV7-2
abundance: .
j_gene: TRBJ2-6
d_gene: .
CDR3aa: CASSFGLSGANVLTF
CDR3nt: TGTGCCAGCAGCTTCGGACTTTCTGGGGCCAACGTCCTGACTTTC

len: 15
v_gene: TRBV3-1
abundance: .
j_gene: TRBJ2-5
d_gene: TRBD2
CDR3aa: CASSHRTSGKETQYF
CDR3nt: TGTGCCAGCAGCCACCGGACTAGCGGAAAAGAGACCCAGTACTTC

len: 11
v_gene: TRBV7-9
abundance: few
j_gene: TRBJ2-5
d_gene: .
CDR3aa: CASANKETQYF
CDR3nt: TGTGCCAGCGCCAATAAAGAGACCCAGTACTTC

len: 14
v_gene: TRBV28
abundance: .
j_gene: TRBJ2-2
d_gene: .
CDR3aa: CASRRTSNTGELFF
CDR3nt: TGTGCCAGCCGACGGACGTCGAACACCGGGGAGCTGTTTTTT

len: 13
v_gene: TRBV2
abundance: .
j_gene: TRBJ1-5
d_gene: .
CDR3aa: CASSEEVDQPQHF
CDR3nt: TGTGCCAGCAGTGAAGAGGTAGATCAGCCCCAGCATTTT

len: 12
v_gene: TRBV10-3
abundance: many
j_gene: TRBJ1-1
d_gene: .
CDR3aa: CAISGGDTEAFF
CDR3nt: TGTGCCATCAGTGGCGGGGACACTGAAGCTTTCTTT

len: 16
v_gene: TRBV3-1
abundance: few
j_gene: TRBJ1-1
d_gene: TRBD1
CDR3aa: CASSRSRDRVNTEAFF
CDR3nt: TGTGCCAGCAGCCGGTCCCGGGACAGGGTGAACACTGAAGCTTTCTTT

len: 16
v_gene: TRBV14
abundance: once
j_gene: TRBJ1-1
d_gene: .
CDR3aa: CASSQDRGSMNTEAFF
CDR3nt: TGTGCCAGCAGCCAAGATAGGGGCAGCATGAACACTGAAGCTTTCTTT

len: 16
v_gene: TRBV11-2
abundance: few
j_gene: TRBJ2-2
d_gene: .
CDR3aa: CASSLIAMVSPGELFF
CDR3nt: TGTGCCAGCAGCTTAATAGCTATGGTATCTCCCGGGGAGCTGTTTTTT

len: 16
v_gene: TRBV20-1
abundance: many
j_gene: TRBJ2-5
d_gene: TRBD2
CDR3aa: CSASGLAGALGETQYF
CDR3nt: TGCAGTGCCTCAGGACTAGCGGGTGCTTTGGGGGAGACCCAGTACTTC

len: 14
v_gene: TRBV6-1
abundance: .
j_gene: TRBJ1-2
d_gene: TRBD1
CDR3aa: CASSESTGSYGYTF
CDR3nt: TGTGCCAGCAGTGAATCGACAGGGAGCTATGGCTACACCTTC

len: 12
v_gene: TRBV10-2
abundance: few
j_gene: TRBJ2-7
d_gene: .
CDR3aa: CASSDKGYEQYF
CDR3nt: TGCGCCAGCAGTGATAAGGGCTACGAGCAGTACTTC

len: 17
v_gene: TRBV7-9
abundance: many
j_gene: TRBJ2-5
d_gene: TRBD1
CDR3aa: CASSEMGQGAQQETQYF
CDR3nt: TGTGCCAGCAGCGAGATGGGACAGGGGGCGCAACAAGAGACCCAGTACTTC

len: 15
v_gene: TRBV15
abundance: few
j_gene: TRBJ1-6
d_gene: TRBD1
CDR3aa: CATSSGDSRNSPLHF
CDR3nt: TGTGCCACCAGCAGCGGGGACAGCCGGAATTCACCCCTCCACTTT

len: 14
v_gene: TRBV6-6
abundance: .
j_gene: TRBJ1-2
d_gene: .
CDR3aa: CASIDGTRNYGYTF
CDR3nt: TGTGCCAGCATTGACGGTACCCGCAACTATGGCTACACCTTC

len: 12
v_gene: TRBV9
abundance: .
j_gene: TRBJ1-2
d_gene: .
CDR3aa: CASSQTNYGYTF
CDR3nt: TGTGCCAGCAGCCAGACTAACTATGGCTACACCTTC

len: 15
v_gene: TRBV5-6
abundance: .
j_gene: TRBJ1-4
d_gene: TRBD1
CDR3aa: CASSSMTGFNEKLFF
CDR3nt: TGTGCCAGCAGTTCAATGACAGGGTTCAATGAAAAACTGTTTTTT

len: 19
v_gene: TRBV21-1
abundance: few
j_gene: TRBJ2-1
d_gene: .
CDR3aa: CASIYRAGGDFGVGDEQFF
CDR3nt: TGTGCCAGCATCTACAGGGCAGGGGGTGATTTCGGGGTTGGCGATGAGCAGTTCTTC

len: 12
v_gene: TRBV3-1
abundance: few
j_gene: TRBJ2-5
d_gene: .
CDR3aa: CASTLGQETQYF
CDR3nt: TGTGCCAGTACCCTGGGGCAAGAGACCCAGTACTTC

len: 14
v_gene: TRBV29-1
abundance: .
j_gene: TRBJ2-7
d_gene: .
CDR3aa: CSVLGGGRVDEQYF
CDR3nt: TGCAGCGTTTTGGGGGGCGGCAGGGTTGACGAGCAGTACTTC

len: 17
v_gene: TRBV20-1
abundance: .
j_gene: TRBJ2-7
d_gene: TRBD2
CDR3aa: CSARPPLGLAGVSEQYF
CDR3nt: TGCAGTGCTAGACCCCCCCTCGGACTAGCGGGAGTGAGCGAGCAGTACTTC

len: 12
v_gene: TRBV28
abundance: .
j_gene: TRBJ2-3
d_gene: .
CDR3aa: CASSLFQGTQYF
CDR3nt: TGTGCCAGCAGTTTATTTCAGGGTACGCAGTATTTT

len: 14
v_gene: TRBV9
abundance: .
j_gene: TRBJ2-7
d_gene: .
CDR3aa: CASSPRALSAEQYF
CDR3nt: TGTGCCAGCAGCCCCCGGGCGCTTTCCGCCGAGCAGTACTTC

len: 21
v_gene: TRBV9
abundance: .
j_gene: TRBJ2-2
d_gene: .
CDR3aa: CASSSGTLYEQYFGGTGELFF
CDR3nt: .

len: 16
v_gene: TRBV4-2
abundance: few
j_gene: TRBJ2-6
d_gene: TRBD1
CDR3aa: CASSQETGSGANVLTF
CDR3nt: TGTGCCAGCAGCCAAGAGACAGGGTCTGGGGCCAACGTCCTGACTTTC

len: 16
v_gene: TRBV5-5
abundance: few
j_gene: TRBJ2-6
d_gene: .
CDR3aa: CASGLQQISGANVLTF
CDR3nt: TGTGCCAGCGGCTTGCAACAAATCTCTGGGGCCAACGTCCTGACTTTC

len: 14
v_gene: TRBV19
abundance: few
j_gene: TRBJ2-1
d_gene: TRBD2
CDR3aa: CASRAGVLPNEQFF
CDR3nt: TGTGCCAGTAGAGCGGGAGTGCTTCCAAATGAGCAGTTCTTC

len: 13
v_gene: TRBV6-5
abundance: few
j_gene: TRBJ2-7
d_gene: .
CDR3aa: CASATGTPSAQYF
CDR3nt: TGTGCCAGCGCAACCGGGACTCCCTCTGCCCAGTACTTC

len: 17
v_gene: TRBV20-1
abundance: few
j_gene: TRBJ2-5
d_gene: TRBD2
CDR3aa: CSAQTSGRAQYQETQYF
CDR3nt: TGCAGTGCTCAAACTAGCGGGAGGGCCCAGTACCAAGAGACCCAGTACTTC

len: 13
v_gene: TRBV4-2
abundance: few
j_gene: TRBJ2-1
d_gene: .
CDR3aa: CASSQLPEDVGFF
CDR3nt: TGTGCCAGCAGCCAACTTCCGGAAGATGTTGGGTTCTTC

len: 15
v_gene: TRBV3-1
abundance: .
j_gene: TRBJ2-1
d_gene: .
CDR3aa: CASSQGYLSANEQFF
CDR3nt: TGTGCCAGCAGCCAAGGATACCTATCCGCCAATGAGCAGTTCTTC

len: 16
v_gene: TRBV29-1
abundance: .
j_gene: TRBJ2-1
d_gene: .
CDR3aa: CSAVGSGERSYNEQFF
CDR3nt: TGCAGCGCAGTGGGGAGCGGTGAGAGGTCTTACAATGAGCAGTTCTTC

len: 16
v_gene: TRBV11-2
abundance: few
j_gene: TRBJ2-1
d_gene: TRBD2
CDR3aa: CASSSKAGSSYNEQFF
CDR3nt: TGTGCCAGCAGCTCGAAAGCGGGGAGCTCCTACAATGAGCAGTTCTTC

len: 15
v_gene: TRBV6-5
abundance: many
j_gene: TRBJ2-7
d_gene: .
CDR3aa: CASSPRGLFPLEQYF
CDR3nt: TGTGCCAGCAGTCCCCGGGGCCTTTTCCCCCTCGAGCAGTACTTC

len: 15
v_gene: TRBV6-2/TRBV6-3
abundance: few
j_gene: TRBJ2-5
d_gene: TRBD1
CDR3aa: CASRPQGMVQETQYF
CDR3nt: TGTGCCAGCAGACCACAGGGGATGGTCCAAGAGACCCAGTACTTC

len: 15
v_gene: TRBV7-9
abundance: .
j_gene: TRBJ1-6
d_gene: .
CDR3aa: CASSLYGEYNSPLHF
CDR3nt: TGTGCCAGCAGCTTATATGGGGAATATAATTCACCCCTCCACTTT

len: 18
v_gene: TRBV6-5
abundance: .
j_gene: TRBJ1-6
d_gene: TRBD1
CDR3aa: CASSYGTGGGSYNSPLHF
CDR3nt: TGTGCCAGCAGTTACGGGACAGGGGGAGGCTCCTATAATTCACCCCTCCACTTT

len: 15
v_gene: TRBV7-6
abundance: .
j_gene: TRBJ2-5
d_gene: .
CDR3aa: CASSLALAVAETQYF
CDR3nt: TGTGCCAGCAGCTTAGCCTTGGCGGTAGCGGAGACCCAGTACTTC

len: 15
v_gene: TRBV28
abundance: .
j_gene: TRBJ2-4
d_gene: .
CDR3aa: CASSPQALAKNIQYF
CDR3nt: TGTGCCAGCAGTCCCCAGGCCCTAGCCAAAAACATTCAGTACTTC

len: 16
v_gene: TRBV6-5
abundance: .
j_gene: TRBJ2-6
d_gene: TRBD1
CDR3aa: CASSGRGIAGANVLTF
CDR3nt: TGTGCCAGCAGTGGCAGGGGGATAGCGGGGGCCAACGTCCTGACTTTC

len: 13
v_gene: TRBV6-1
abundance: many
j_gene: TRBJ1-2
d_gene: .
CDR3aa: CASSPTGSYGYTF
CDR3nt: TGTGCCAGCAGTCCGACAGGCAGCTATGGCTACACCTTC

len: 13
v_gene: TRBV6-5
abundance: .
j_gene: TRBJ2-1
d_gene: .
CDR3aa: CASSYFRGNEQSF
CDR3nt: TGTGCCAGCAGTTACTTTCGGGGCAATGAGCAGTCCTTC

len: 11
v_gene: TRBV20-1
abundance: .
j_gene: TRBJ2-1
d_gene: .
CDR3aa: CSAASRDEQFF
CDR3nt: TGCAGTGCCGCCTCTAGGGATGAGCAGTTCTTC

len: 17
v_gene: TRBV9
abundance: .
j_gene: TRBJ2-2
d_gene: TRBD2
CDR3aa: CASSVGGLAGWTGELFF
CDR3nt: TGTGCCAGCAGCGTCGGGGGACTAGCGGGATGGACCGGGGAGCTGTTTTTT

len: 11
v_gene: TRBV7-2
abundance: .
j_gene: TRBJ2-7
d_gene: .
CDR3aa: CQQLSAGNQYF
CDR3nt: TGCCAGCAGCTTAGCGCGGGCAACCAGTACTTC

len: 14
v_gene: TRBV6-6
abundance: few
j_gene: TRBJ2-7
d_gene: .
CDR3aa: CASSYSQGTYEQYF
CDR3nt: TGTGCCAGCAGTTACTCGCAGGGAACCTACGAGCAGTACTTC

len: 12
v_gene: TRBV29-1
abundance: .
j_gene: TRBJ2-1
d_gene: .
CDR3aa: CSAGFDSNEQFF
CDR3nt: TGCAGCGCCGGCTTCGACAGCAATGAGCAGTTCTTC

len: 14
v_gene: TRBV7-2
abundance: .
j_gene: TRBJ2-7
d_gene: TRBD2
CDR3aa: CASSRTSDSYEQYF
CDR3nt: TGTGCCAGCAGCAGGACTAGCGACTCCTACGAGCAGTACTTC

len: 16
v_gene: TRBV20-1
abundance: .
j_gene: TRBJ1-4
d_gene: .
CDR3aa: CSARRPSTGAGEKLFF
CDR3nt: TGCAGTGCTAGACGACCATCAACGGGGGCTGGGGAAAAACTGTTTTTT

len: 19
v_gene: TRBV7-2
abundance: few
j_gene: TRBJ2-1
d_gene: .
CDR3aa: CASSAPPGPNPVRYNEQFF
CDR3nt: TGTGCCAGCAGCGCCCCCCCGGGACCCAACCCTGTCAGGTACAATGAGCAGTTCTTC

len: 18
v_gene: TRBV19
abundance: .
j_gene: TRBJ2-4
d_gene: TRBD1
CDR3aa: CASGDRGSFVMAKNIQYF
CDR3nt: TGTGCCAGTGGGGACAGGGGGTCATTTGTAATGGCCAAAAACATTCAGTACTTC

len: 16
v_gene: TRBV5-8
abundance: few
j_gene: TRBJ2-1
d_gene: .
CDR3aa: CASSKGDLRSYNEQFF
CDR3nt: TGTGCCAGCAGCAAAGGGGATCTTAGGTCCTACAATGAGCAGTTCTTC